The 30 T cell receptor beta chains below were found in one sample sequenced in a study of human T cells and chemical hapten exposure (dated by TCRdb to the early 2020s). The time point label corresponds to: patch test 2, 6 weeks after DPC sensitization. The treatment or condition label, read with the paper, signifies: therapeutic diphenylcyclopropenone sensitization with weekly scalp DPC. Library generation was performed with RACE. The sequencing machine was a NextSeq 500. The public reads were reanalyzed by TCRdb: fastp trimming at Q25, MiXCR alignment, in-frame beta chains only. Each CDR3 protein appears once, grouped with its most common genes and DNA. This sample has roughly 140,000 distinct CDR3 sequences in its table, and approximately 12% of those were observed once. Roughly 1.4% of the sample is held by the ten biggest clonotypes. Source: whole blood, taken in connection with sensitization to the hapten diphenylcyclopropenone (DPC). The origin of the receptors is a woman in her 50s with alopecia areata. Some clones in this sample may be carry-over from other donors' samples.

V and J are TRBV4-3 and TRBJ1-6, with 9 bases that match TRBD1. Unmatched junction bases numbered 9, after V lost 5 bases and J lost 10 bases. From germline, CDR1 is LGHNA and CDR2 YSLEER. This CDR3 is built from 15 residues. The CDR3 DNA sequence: TGCGCCAGCAGCTACCAATCCACAGGGGGCTCACCCCTCCACTTT. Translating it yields CASSYQSTGGSPLHF.

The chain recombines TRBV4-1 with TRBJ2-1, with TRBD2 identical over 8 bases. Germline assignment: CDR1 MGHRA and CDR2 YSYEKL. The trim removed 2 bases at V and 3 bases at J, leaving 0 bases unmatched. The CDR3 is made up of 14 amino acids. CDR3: CASSQSGSYNEQFF. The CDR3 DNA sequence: TGCGCCAGCAGCCAAAGCGGGAGCTACAATGAGCAGTTCTTC.

The CDR3 bases are TGTGCCAGCAGTTACTTCCAGGTCCAAGAGACCCAGTACTTC. Amino acid sequence: CASSYFQVQETQYF. The chain employs TRBV6-6 and TRBJ2-5, with no clear D. The V gene lost 1 base and the J gene lost 1 base, with 7 bases spanning the gap. Germline CDR1 MNHNY, CDR2 SVGAGI (reference sequence). The CDR3 loop spans 14 amino acids.

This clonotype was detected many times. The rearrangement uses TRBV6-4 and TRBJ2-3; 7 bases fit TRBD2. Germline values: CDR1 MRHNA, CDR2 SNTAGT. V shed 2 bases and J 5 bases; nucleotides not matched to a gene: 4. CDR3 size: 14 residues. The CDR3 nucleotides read TGTGCCAGCAGTGACGGGCGGGAGATAGATACGCAGTATTTT. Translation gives CASSDGREIDTQYF.

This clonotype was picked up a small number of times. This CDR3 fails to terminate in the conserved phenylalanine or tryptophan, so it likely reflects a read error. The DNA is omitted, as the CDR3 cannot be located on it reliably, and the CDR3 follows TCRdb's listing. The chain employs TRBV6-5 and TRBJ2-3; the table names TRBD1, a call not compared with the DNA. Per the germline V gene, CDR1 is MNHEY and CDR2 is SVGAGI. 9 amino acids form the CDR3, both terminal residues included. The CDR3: CASRPAPNP.

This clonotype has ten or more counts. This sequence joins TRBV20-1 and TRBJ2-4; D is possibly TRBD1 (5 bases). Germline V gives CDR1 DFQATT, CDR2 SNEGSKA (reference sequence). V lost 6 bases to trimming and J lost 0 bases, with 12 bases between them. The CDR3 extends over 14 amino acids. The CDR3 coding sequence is TGCAGTGCGGACGGACATGAAGCCAAAAACATTCAGTACTTC. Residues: CSADGHEAKNIQYF.

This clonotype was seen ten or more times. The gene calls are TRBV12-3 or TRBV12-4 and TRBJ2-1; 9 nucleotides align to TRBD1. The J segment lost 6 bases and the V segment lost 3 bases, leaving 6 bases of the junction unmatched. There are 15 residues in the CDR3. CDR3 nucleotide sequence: TGTGCCAGCAGTTTGGAGGACAGGGGTCGCAATGAGCAGTTCTTC. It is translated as CASSLEDRGRNEQFF.

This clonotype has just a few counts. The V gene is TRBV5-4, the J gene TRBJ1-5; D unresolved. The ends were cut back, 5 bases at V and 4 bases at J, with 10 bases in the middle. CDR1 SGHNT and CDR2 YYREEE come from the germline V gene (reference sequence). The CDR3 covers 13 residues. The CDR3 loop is CASSQSPNQPQHF. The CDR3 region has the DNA TGTGCCAGCAGTCAGAGCCCTAATCAGCCCCAGCATTTT. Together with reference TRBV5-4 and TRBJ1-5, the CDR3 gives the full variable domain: ETGVTQSPTHLIKTRGQQVTLRCSSQSGHNTVSWYQQALGQGPQFIFQYYREEENGRGNFPPRFSGLQFPNYSSELNVNALELDDSALYLCASSQSPNQPQHFGDGTRLSIL.

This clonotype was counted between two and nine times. The DNA for the CDR3 is TGTGCCAGCAGTTTACGGGGGGTCTCCTACGAGCAGTACTTC. Amino acids: CASSLRGVSYEQYF. The chain links TRBV27 to TRBJ2-7; 7 bases fit TRBD2. This CDR3 is 14 amino acids long. Looked up from germline, CDR1 is MNHEY and CDR2 is SMNVEV (reference sequence). The J segment lost 0 bases and the V segment lost 2 bases, leaving 1 base of the junction unmatched.

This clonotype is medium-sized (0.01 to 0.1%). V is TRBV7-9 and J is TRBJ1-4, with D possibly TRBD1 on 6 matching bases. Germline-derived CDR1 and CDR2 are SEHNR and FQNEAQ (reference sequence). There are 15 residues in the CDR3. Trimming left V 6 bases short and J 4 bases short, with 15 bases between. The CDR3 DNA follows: TGTGCCAGCAGTTCAGCCGGGACATTTAATGAAAAACTGTTTTTT. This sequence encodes CASSSAGTFNEKLFF.

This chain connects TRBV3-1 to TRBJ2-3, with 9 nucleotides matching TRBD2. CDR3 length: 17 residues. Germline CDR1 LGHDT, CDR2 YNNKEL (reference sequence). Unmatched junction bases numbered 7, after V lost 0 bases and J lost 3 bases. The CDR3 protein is CASSQDVVAGVTDTQYF. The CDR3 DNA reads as TGTGCCAGCAGCCAAGATGTGGTAGCGGGAGTAACAGATACGCAGTATTTT.

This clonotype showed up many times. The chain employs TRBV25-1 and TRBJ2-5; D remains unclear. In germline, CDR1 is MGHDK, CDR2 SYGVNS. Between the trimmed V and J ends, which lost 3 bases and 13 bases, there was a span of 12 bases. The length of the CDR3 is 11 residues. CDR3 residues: CASSDPFELYF. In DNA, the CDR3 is TGTGCCAGCAGTGACCCCTTCGAGCTGTACTTC.

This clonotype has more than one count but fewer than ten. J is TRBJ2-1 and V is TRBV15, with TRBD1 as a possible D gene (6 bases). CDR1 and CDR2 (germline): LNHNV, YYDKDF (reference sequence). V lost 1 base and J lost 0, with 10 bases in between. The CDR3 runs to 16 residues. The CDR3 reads CATSRGGGNSYNEQFF. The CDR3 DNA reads TGTGCCACCAGCAGAGGAGGGGGAAACTCCTACAATGAGCAGTTCTTC.

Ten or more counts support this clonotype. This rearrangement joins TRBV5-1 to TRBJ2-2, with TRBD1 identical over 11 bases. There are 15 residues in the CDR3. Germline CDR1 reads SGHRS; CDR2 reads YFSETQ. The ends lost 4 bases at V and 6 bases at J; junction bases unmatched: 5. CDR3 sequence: CASSLRTGGSGELFF. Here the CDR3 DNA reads TGCGCCAGCAGCCTTCGGACAGGGGGCTCCGGGGAGCTGTTTTTT.

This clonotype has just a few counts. The CDR3 loop is CASSEVTGTAAYNEQFF. CDR3 nucleotide sequence: TGTGCCAGCAGCGAGGTCACCGGGACAGCTGCCTACAATGAGCAGTTCTTC. The chain joins TRBV3-1 to TRBJ2-1; 7 nucleotides match TRBD1. The trim removed 5 bases at V and 2 bases at J, leaving 12 bases unmatched. The CDR3 spans 17 residues. CDR1 is LGHDT, CDR2 YNNKEL, per germline (reference sequence).

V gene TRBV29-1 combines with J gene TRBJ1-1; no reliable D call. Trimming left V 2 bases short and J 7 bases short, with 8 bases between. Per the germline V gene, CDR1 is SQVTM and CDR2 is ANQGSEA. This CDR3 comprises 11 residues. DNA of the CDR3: TGCAGCGTTGAAATCTGGGGTGAAGCTTTCTTT. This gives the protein CSVEIWGEAFF.

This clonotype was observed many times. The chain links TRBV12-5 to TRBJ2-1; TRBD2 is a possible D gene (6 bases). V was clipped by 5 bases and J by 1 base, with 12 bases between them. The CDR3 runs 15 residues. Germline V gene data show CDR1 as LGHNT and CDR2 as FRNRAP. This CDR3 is CASGDRRDSYNEQFF. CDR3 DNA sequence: TGTGCTAGTGGTGATCGGAGGGATTCCTACAATGAGCAGTTCTTC.

CDR3 nucleotide sequence: TGTGCCAGTAGTATAGTCTTCTCTGGAAACACCATATATTTT. Its translation: CASSIVFSGNTIYF. The chain combines TRBV19 with TRBJ1-3; D ambiguous. The ends were cut back, 1 base at V and 0 bases at J, with 4 bases in the middle. The CDR3 is 14 amino acids. Germline CDR1 LNHDA, CDR2 SQIVND (reference sequence).

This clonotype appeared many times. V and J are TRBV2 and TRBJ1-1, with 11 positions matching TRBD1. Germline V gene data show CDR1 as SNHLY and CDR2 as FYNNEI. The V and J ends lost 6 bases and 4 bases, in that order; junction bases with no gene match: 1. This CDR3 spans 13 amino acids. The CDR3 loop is CASSGTGGTEAFF. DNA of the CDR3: TGTGCCAGCAGCGGGACAGGGGGCACTGAAGCTTTCTTT.

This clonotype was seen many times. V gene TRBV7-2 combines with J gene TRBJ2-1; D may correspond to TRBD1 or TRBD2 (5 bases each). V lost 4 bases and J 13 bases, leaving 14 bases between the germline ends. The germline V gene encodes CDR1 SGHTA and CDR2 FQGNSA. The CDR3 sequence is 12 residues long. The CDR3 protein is CASSSGPPGQFF. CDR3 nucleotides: TGTGCCAGCAGCTCGGGACCTCCGGGACAGTTCTTC.

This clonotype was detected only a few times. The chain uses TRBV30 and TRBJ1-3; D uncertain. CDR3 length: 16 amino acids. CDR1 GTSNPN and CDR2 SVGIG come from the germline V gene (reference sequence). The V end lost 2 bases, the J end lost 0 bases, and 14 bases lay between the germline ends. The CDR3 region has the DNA TGTGCCTGGAGTCGGCTTAGCTTTCTCTCTGGAAACACCATATATTTT. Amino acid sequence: CAWSRLSFLSGNTIYF.

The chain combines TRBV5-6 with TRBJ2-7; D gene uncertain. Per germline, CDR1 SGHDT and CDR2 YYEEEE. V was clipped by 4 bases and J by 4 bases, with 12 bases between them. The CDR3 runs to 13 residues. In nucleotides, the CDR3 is TGTGCCAGCAGCACCCCCTCGAGTTACGAGCAGTACTTC. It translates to CASSTPSSYEQYF.

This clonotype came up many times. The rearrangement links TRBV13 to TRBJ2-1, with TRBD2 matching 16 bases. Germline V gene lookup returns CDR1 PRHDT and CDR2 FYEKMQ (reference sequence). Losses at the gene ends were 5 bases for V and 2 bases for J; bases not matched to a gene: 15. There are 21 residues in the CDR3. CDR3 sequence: CASSKPGGTSGRASPYNEQFF. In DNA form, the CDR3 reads TGTGCCAGCAGCAAGCCCGGCGGGACTAGCGGGAGGGCCTCCCCCTACAATGAGCAGTTCTTC.

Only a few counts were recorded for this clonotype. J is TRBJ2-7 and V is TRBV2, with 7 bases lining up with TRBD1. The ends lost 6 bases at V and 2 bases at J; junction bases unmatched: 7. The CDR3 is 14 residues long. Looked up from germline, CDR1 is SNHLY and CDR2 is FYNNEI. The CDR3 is CASRRLQGAYEQYF. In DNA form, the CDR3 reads TGTGCCAGCAGAAGACTCCAGGGGGCCTACGAGCAGTACTTC.

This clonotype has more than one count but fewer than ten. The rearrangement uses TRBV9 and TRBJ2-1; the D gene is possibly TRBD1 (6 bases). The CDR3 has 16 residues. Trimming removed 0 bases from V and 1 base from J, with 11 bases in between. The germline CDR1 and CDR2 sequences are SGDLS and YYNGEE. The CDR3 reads CASSVALGASYNEQFF. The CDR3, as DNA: TGTGCCAGCAGCGTAGCATTGGGGGCTTCCTACAATGAGCAGTTCTTC. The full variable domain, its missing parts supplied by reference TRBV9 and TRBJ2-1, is DSGVTQTPKHLITATGQRVTLRCSPRSGDLSVYWYQQSLDQGLQFLIQYYNGEERAKGNILERFSAQQFPDLHSELNLSSLELGDSALYFCASSVALGASYNEQFFGPGTRLTVL.

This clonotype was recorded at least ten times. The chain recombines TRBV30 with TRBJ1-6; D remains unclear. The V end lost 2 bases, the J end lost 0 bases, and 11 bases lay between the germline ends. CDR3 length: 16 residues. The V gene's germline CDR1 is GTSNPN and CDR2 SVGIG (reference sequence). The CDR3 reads CAWSSSGRSYNSPLHF. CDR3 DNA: TGTGCCTGGAGTTCTTCCGGACGCTCCTATAATTCACCCCTCCACTTT.

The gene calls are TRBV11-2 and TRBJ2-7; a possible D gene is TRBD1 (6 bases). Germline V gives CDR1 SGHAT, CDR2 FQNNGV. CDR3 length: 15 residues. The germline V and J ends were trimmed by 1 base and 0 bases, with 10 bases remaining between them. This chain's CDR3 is CASSLGDITSYEQYF. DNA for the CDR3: TGTGCCAGCAGCTTAGGGGACATCACCTCCTACGAGCAGTACTTC.

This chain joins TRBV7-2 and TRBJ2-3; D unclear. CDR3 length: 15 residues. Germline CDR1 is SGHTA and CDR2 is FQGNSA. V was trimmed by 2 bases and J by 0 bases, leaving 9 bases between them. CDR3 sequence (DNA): TGTGCCAGCAGCTTAACAAGCGTTAGCACAGATACGCAGTATTTT. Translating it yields CASSLTSVSTDTQYF.

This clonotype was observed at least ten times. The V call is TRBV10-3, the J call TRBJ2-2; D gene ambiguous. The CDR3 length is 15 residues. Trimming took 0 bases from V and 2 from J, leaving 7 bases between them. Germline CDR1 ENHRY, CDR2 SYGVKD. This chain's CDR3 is CAISESGPNTGELFF. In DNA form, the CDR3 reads TGTGCCATCAGTGAGTCAGGCCCTAACACCGGGGAGCTGTTTTTT.

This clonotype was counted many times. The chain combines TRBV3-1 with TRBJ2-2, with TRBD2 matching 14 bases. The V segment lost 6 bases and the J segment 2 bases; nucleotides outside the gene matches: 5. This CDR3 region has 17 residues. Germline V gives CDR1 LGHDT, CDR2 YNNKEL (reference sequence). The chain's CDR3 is CASSRLAGGLNTGELFF. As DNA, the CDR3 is TGTGCCAGCAGTCGACTAGCGGGAGGGTTAAACACCGGGGAGCTGTTTTTT.